The 15 T cell receptor beta chains listed next were all sequenced from one sample in a study of blood T cell repertoires in COVID-19. Measured with immunoSEQ multiplex PCR; TCRdb has only the in-frame clones, and not every one. This sample has approximately 130,000 clones, with around four fifths found just once. The sequencing sample was made of peripheral blood. Receptor source: a man between 35 and 55 years old with active or convalescent COVID-19.

The chain is built from TRBV9 and TRBJ2-7; TRBD2 matches 7 bases. Germline lookup yields CDR1 SGDLS and CDR2 YYNGEE. V lost 0 bases, J lost 2 bases, and 8 bases stayed unmatched. The length of the CDR3 is 16 residues. The CDR3 region has the DNA TGTGCCAGCAGCGTAGCGTCATCAGCGGGGACCTACGAGCAGTACTTC. It specifies CASSVASSAGTYEQYF. Together with reference TRBV9 and TRBJ2-7, the CDR3 gives the full variable domain: DSGVTQTPKHLITATGQRVTLRCSPRSGDLSVYWYQQSLDQGLQFLIQYYNGEERAKGNILERFSAQQFPDLHSELNLSSLELGDSALYFCASSVASSAGTYEQYFGPGTRLTVT.

The rearrangement joins TRBV5-4 to TRBJ2-7; D may be TRBD1 (6 bases). Trimming cost V 3 bases and J 5 bases, with 15 bases left between them. CDR3 length: 14 residues. Germline assignment: CDR1 SGHNT and CDR2 YYREEE (reference sequence). The CDR3 coding sequence is TGTGCCAGCAGCTCCAGTTGGGGGCGAAACGAGCAGTACTTC. Protein sequence: CASSSSWGRNEQYF.

The chain couples TRBV5-1 to TRBJ2-2, with D perhaps TRBD2 (5 bases). Trimming removed 4 bases at V and 0 bases at J, with 10 bases between. Germline V lookup: CDR1 SGHRS, CDR2 YFSETQ. The length of the CDR3 is 15 residues. The CDR3 coding sequence is TGCGCCAGCAGCGCCCGGGATCCGAACACCGGGGAGCTGTTTTTT. Translation gives CASSARDPNTGELFF.

This chain links TRBV19 with TRBJ1-3; the D is unclear. The CDR3 totals 15 residues. Germline lookup yields CDR1 LNHDA and CDR2 SQIVND (reference sequence). The V end lost 1 base, the J end lost 0 bases, and 7 bases lay between the germline ends. For the CDR3, the DNA is TGTGCCAGTAGTATAGCAGTCGACTCTGGAAACACCATATATTTT. Protein sequence: CASSIAVDSGNTIYF. The full variable domain, with the rest looked up from reference TRBV19 and TRBJ1-3, is DGGITQSPKYLFRKEGQNVTLSCEQNLNHDAMYWYRQDPGQGLRLIYYSQIVNDFQKGDIAEGYSVSREKKESFPLTVTSAQKNPTAFYLCASSIAVDSGNTIYFGEGSWLTVV.

This chain links TRBV5-5 with TRBJ1-1; D is perhaps TRBD1 (5 bases). Germline V gene lookup returns CDR1 SGHKS and CDR2 YYEKEE (reference sequence). Trimming took 3 bases from V and 7 from J, leaving 13 bases between them. The CDR3 contains 13 residues. The CDR3 DNA is TGTGCCAGCAGCTGGGGGGAGGACGGTGAAGCTTTCTTT. Translating gives CASSWGEDGEAFF. The full variable domain, completed using reference TRBV5-5 and TRBJ1-1, is DAGVTQSPTHLIKTRGQQVTLRCSPISGHKSVSWYQQVLGQGPQFIFQYYEKEERGRGNFPDRFSARQFPNYSSELNVNALLLGDSALYLCASSWGEDGEAFFGQGTRLTVV.

The genes are TRBV5-6 and TRBJ1-2; possibly TRBD1 for D (5 bases). CDR1 and CDR2 from the germline V gene are SGHDT and YYEEEE. This CDR3 contains 15 residues. V was shortened by 0 bases and J by 5 bases, with 14 bases between the two germline ends. CDR3 residues: CASSLEVGVYYGYTF. The CDR3 bases are TGTGCCAGCAGCTTGGAAGTAGGGGTTTATTATGGCTACACCTTC. Full variable domain (rest looked up from reference TRBV5-6 and TRBJ1-2): DAGVTQSPTHLIKTRGQQVTLRCSPKSGHDTVSWYQQALGQGPQFIFQYYEEEERQRGNFPDRFSGHQFPNYSSELNVNALLLGDSALYLCASSLEVGVYYGYTFGSGTRLTVV.

V is TRBV2 and J is TRBJ1-5; a weak D match, TRBD1 (6 bases). The CDR3 has 13 residues. The V and J ends lost 6 bases and 5 bases respectively, with 11 bases between them. CDR1 and CDR2 from the germline V gene are SNHLY and FYNNEI. Written as DNA, the CDR3 is TGTGCCAGCAGCGGAGAGGGGGATCAGCCCCAGCATTTT. Translated: CASSGEGDQPQHF.

This clone has only a few counts. The chain has TRBV7-9 and TRBJ2-3; no clear D gene. The CDR3 extends over 12 amino acids. Germline-derived CDR1 and CDR2 are SEHNR and FQNEAQ (reference sequence). V shed 4 bases and J shed 4 bases, with 6 bases lying between them. CDR3 DNA sequence: TGTGCCAGCAGCTCGACTGCAGATACGCAGTATTTT. As protein: CASSSTADTQYF. Supplemented by reference TRBV7-9 and TRBJ2-3, the full variable domain reads DTGVSQNPRHKITKRGQNVTFRCDPISEHNRLYWYRQTLGQGPEFLTYFQNEAQLEKSRLLSDRFSAERPKGSFSTLEIQRTEQGDSAMYLCASSSTADTQYFGPGTRLTVL.

The chain recombines TRBV6-5 with TRBJ1-4; 9 nucleotides line up with TRBD1. The CDR3 length is 14 residues. Germline CDR1 reads MNHEY; CDR2 reads SVGAGI. The trim removed 6 bases at V and 4 bases at J, leaving 3 bases unmatched. The CDR3 protein is CASSPGQGNEKLFF. The CDR3, as DNA: TGTGCCAGCAGCCCGGGACAGGGTAATGAAAAACTGTTTTTT.

This clone was picked up one time. The V gene is TRBV3-1 (or the pseudogene TRBV3-2), the J gene TRBJ2-4; TRBD1 matches at 9 bases. Per germline, CDR1 LGHDT and CDR2 YNNKEL (reference sequence). V lost 2 bases and J lost 7; bases outside the gene matches: 15. The CDR3 has 18 residues. The CDR3 coding sequence is TGTGCCAGCAGCCAATTCAGGGGAGGGACAGGGCTTTGGAACATTCAGTACTTC. Translating it yields CASSQFRGGTGLWNIQYF.

The CDR3 nucleotides are TGTGCCAGCAGTTACTCGACTAAAGGGGGCTACGAGCAGTACTTC. Its translation: CASSYSTKGGYEQYF. The V gene is TRBV6-2 or TRBV6-3, the J gene TRBJ2-7, with D perhaps TRBD1 (6 bases). The V and J ends lost 0 bases and 3 bases respectively, with 12 bases between them. The CDR3 spans 15 residues. Germline V gives CDR1 MNHEY, CDR2 SVGEGT.

This clone was seen at least ten times. This rearrangement joins TRBV7-2 to TRBJ1-1; TRBD1 matches at 9 bases. The junction had 7 bases not matched to a gene; V was cut back by 6 bases and J by 2 bases. Germline V gene lookup returns CDR1 SGHTA and CDR2 FQGNSA. The CDR3 spans 15 residues. CDR3 protein: CASRPRDRANTEAFF. CDR3 DNA sequence: TGTGCCAGCAGACCCAGGGACAGGGCAAACACTGAAGCTTTCTTT.

The chain links TRBV27 to TRBJ2-3; D is perhaps TRBD2 (6 bases). The V and J ends lost 4 bases and 7 bases respectively, with 21 bases between them. This CDR3 spans 16 amino acids. CDR1 and CDR2 (germline): MNHEY, SMNVEV (reference sequence). CDR3 sequence: CASSSQAAGRGNTQYF. DNA for the CDR3: TGTGCCAGCAGTTCCCAGGCGGCGGGGCGCGGGAATACGCAGTATTTT.

J is TRBJ1-2 and V is TRBV7-8, with D uncertain. The germline V gene has CDR1 SGHVS and CDR2 FQNEAQ. V was shortened by 2 bases and J by 2 bases, with 12 bases between the two germline ends. CDR3 length: 15 amino acids. The CDR3 bases are TGTGCCAGCAGCTTATCCGGGGTAGGAAACTATGGCTACACCTTC. Amino acid sequence: CASSLSGVGNYGYTF.

The V gene is TRBV4-3, the J gene TRBJ2-5, with 11 bases identical to TRBD1. The CDR3 length is 18 residues. The V gene's germline CDR1 is LGHNA and CDR2 YSLEER. J gave up 0 bases and V 0 bases, and 6 bases lay outside the gene matches. The CDR3 spells CASSQDWRDRGYQETQYF. As DNA, the CDR3 is TGCGCCAGCAGCCAAGATTGGCGGGACAGGGGGTACCAAGAGACCCAGTACTTC.